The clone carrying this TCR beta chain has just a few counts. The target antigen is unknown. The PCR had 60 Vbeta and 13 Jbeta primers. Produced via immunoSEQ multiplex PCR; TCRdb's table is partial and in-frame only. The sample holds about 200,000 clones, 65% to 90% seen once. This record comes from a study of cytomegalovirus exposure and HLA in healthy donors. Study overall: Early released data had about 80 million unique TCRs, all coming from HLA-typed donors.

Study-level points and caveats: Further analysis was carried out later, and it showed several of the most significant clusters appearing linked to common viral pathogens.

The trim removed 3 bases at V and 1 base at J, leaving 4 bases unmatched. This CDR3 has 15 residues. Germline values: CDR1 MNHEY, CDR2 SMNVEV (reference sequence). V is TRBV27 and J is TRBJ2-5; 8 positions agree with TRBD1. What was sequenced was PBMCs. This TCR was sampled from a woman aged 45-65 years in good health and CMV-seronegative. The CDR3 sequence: CASSFSTGVQETQYF. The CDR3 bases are TGTGCCAGCAGTTTCTCGACAGGGGTCCAAGAGACCCAGTACTTC.